This is a list of T cell receptor beta chains from one sample in a study of blood T cell repertoires in COVID-19. Only in-frame clones appear in the TCRdb table, and some are missing; sequencing was by immunoSEQ multiplex PCR. Of about 110,000 clones listed, over 65% were seen once; the top ten hold more than 3.5%. The source material was peripheral blood. The receptor set was obtained from a woman over 75 with acute or convalescent COVID-19. CDR3s include the opening cysteine and the closing phenylalanine or tryptophan. The order of the fields is clone size, J gene, D gene, V gene, CDR3 DNA, CDR3 protein. D genes are given only for firm matches. Some rows have no size entry. The others give once, few or many, or a class for an expanded clone.

- TRBJ2-7 TRBD2 TRBV27 TGTGCCAGCAGTTCCCGGACTAGCGGGAGCCCCGACTACGAGCAGTACTTC CASSSRTSGSPDYEQYF
- TRBJ1-3 - TRBV19 TGTGCCAGTAGTATAGATGGCAGGGTGTCTGGAAACACCATATATTTT CASSIDGRVSGNTIYF
once TRBJ2-1 TRBD2 TRBV7-2 TGTGCCAGCAGCCCAAATGCGGGAGGCTTTGCGTATGAGCAGTTCTTC CASSPNAGGFAYEQFF
- TRBJ2-2 TRBD2 TRBV25-1 TGTGCCAGCAGTGATAGCGGGAGGGCCCCCACCGGGGAGCTGTTTTTT CASSDSGRAPTGELFF
once TRBJ2-1 TRBD1 TRBV19 TGTGCCAGTAGTCTTGCCGGGACAGGGCGAAACAATGAGCAGTTCTTC CASSLAGTGRNNEQFF
- TRBJ1-6 TRBD1 TRBV4-2 TGTGCCAGCAGCCAAGATCGACAGGGGAATTCACCCCTCCACTTT CASSQDRQGNSPLHF
- TRBJ2-7 - TRBV2 TGTGCCAGCAGTTATCTCCACGAGCAGTACTTC CASSYLHEQYF
- TRBJ1-3 - TRBV5-1 TGCGCCAGCAGCCAGGGACACAGTGGAAACACCATATATTTT CASSQGHSGNTIYF
- TRBJ2-2 - TRBV2 TGTGCCAGCAGTGGAACCGGGGACACCGGGGAGCTGTTTTTT CASSGTGDTGELFF
- TRBJ2-7 TRBD2 TRBV6-5 TGTGCCAGCAGTTATTACGGGGGGGTCGAGCAGTACTTC CASSYYGGVEQYF
- TRBJ2-3 TRBD1 TRBV6-5 TGTGCCAGCAACCCTCGGGACAGTCCTTTCGGTACGCAGTATTTT CASNPRDSPFGTQYF
few TRBJ1-1 TRBD1 TRBV7-9 TGTGCCAGCAGCTCGGACAGGAGAACTGAAGCTTTCTTT CASSSDRRTEAFF
few TRBJ2-3 - TRBV5-1 TGCGCCAGCAGCTTGGCTTCCAATGCGGGCACAGATACGCAGTATTTT CASSLASNAGTDTQYF
- TRBJ1-4 - TRBV30 TGTGCCTGGATGGGGGCTCTTGCAACTAATGAAAAACTGTTTTTT CAWMGALATNEKLFF
- TRBJ1-6 TRBD1 TRBV7-9 TGTGCCAGCAGCAAATATTTCACCACCGGGACAGATAATTCACCCCTCCACTTT CASSKYFTTGTDNSPLHF
once TRBJ2-5 TRBD1 TRBV5-6 TGTGCCAGCAGCTTCCGGGACAGTCTCCAGGAGACCCAGTACTTC CASSFRDSLQETQYF
- TRBJ2-3 TRBD2 TRBV3-1/TRBV3-2 TGTGCCAGCAGCCAATATTTGTTCAGCGGGGGGGCTAGCACAGATACGCAGTATTTT CASSQYLFSGGASTDTQYF
- TRBJ1-1 - TRBV18 TGTGCCAGCTCACCCACCACTATGGGGGGGCGATTGAACACTGAAGCTTTCTTT CASSPTTMGGRLNTEAFF
once TRBJ1-2 TRBD1 TRBV27 TGTGCCAGCAGTTCAATCCGGACAGGGAGGAATGGCTACACCTTC CASSSIRTGRNGYTF
- TRBJ1-1 - TRBV12-3/TRBV12-4 TGTGCCAGCAGTTTCTTCGGGAACACTGAAGCTTTCTTT CASSFFGNTEAFF
- TRBJ1-2 - TRBV29-1 TGCAGCGTTGACAGGGCTGACTATGGCTACACCTTC CSVDRADYGYTF
- TRBJ2-6 TRBD1 TRBV5-4 TGTGCCAGCAGCTGGGGACAGGCGCACGGGGCCAACGTCCTGACTTTC CASSWGQAHGANVLTF
- TRBJ2-1 - TRBV5-6 TGTGCCAGCAGCTTGGTTGGGCGGGCCGGTAATGAGCAGTTCTTC CASSLVGRAGNEQFF
- TRBJ1-1 - TRBV11-1 TGTGCCAGCACCCCCCGAGGTGCGGGGAACACTGAAGCTTTCTTT CASTPRGAGNTEAFF
- TRBJ1-1 - TRBV5-4 TGTGCCAGCAGCTTGGGCCAAGGGGGGGCTGGTACTGAAGCTTTCTTT CASSLGQGGAGTEAFF
- TRBJ1-6 - TRBV18 TGTGCCAGCTCACGAGAAACGACAGTCAATTCACCCCTCCACTTT CASSRETTVNSPLHF
once TRBJ1-1 - TRBV19 TGTGCCAGTAGGCAGGACACTGAAGCTTTCTTT CASRQDTEAFF
once TRBJ1-5 - TRBV6-1 TGTGCCAGCAGTGAAGAGTTACTAGGTCAGCCCCAGCATTTT CASSEELLGQPQHF
- TRBJ1-2 TRBD1 TRBV6-5 TGTGCCAGCAGTTACGGGACAGGGAAAGATAACTATGGCTACACCTTC CASSYGTGKDNYGYTF
- TRBJ2-3 - TRBV28 TGTGCCAGCAGTCCCGGGTTCCTGGAATACACAGATACGCAGTATTTT CASSPGFLEYTDTQYF
- TRBJ1-5 - TRBV5-1 TGCGCCAGCAGCTTGGACGGAGGGGATCAGCCCCAGCATTTT CASSLDGGDQPQHF
few TRBJ2-2 TRBD2 TRBV11-1 TGTGCCAGCAGCTCGAGACTAGCGGGGTTTTCCGGGGAGCTGTTTTTT CASSSRLAGFSGELFF
- TRBJ1-4 - TRBV12-3/TRBV12-4 TGTGCCAGCACCCCTGCAACTAATGAAAAACTGTTTTTT CASTPATNEKLFF
once TRBJ1-2 TRBD1 TRBV30 TGTGCCTGGAGCGGCTACCAGGGGGCTGGCTACACCTTC CAWSGYQGAGYTF